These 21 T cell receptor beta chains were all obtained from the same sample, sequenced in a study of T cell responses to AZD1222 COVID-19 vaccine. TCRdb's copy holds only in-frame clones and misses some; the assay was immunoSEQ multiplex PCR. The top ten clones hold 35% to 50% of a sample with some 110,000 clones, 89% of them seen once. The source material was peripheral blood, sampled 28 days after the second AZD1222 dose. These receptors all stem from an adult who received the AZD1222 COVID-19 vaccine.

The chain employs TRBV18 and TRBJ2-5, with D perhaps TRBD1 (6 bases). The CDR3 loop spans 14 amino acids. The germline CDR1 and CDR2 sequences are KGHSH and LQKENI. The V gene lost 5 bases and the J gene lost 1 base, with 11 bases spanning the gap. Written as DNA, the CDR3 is TGTGCCAGCTCAATCTCACAGGGCCAAGAGACCCAGTACTTC. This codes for CASSISQGQETQYF.

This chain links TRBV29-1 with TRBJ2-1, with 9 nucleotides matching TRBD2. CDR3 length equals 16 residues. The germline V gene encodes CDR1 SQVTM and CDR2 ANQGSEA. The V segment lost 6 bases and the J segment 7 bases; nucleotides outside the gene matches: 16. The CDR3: CSVAAGISGSLNEQFF. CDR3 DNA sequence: TGCAGCGTCGCCGCGGGGATTAGCGGGAGTCTAAATGAGCAGTTCTTC.

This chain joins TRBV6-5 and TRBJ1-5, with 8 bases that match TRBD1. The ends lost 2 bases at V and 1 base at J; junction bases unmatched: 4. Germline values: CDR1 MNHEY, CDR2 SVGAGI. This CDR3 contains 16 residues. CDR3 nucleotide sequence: TGTGCCAGCAGTTACAGAGCAGGGGGCAGCAATCAGCCCCAGCATTTT. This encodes CASSYRAGGSNQPQHF.

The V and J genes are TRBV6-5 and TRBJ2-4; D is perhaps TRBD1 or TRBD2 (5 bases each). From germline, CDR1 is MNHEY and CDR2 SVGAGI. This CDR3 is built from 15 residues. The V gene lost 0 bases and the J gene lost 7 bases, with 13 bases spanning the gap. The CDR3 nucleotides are TGTGCCAGCAGTTACTCGGGGGTAGCGACGAACATTCAGTACTTC. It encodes CASSYSGVATNIQYF.

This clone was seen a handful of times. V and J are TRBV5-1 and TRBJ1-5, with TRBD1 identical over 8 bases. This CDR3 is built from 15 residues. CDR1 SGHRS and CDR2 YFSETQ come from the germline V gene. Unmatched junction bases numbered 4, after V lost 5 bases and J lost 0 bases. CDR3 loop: CASRETGDSNQPQHF. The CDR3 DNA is TGCGCCAGCAGGGAGACAGGGGATAGCAATCAGCCCCAGCATTTT.

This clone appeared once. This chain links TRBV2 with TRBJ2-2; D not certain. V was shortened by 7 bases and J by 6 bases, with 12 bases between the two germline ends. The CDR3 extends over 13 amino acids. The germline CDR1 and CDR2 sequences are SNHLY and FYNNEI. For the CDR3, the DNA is TGTGCCAGCAAGCGACTCCCGGCCGGGGAGCTGTTTTTT. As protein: CASKRLPAGELFF.

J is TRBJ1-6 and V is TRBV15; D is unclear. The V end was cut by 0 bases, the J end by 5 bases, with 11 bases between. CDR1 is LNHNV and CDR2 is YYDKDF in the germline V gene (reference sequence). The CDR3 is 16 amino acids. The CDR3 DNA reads TGTGCCACCAGCAGAGATCCCCCAGCACATAATTCACCCCTCCACTTT. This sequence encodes CATSRDPPAHNSPLHF. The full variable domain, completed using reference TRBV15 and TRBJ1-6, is DAMVIQNPRYQVTQFGKPVTLSCSQTLNHNVMYWYQQKSSQAPKLLFHYYDKDFNNEADTPDNFQSRRPNTSFCFLDIRSPGLGDTAMYLCATSRDPPAHNSPLHFGNGTRLTVT.

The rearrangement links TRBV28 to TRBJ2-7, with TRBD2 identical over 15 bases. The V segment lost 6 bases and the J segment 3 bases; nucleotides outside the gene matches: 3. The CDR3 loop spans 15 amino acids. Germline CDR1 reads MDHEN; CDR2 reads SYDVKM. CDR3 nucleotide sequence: TGTGCCAGCAGAGGACTAGCGGGAGGGTTCTACGAGCAGTACTTC. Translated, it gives CASRGLAGGFYEQYF. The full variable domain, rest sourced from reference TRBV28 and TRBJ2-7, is DVKVTQSSRYLVKRTGEKVFLECVQDMDHENMFWYRQDPGLGLRLIYFSYDVKMKEKGDIPEGYSVSREKKERFSLILESASTNQTSMYLCASRGLAGGFYEQYFGPGTRLTVT.

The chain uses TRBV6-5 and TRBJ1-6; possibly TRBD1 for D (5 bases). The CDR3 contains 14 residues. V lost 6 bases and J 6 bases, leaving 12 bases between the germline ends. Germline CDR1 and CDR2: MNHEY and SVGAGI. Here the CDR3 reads CASSSGSSNSPLHF. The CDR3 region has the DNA TGTGCCAGCAGCTCAGGGTCGAGTAATTCACCCCTCCACTTT.

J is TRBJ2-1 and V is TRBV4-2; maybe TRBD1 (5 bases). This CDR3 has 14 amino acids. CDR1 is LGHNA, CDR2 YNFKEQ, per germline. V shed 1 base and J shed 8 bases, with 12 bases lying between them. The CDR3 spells CASSQGGPMDEQFF. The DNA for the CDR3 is TGTGCCAGCAGCCAAGGGGGCCCCATGGATGAGCAGTTCTTC.

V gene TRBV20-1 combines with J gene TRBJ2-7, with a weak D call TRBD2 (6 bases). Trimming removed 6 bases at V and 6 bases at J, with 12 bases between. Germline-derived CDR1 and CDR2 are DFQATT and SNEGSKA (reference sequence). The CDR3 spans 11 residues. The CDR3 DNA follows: TGCAGTGCGGATGCGGGGATCGAGCAGTACTTC. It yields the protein CSADAGIEQYF.

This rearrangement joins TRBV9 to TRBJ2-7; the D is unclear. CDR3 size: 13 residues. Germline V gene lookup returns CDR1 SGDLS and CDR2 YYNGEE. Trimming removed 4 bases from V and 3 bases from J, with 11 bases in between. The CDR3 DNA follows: TGTGCCAGCAGCCCATGGCAGAGCTACGAGCAGTACTTC. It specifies CASSPWQSYEQYF.

CDR3 bases: TGTGCCAGCAGCCCAATGGGGGGAGCCGAGGAGCAGTTCTTC. It encodes CASSPMGGAEEQFF. The chain joins TRBV7-9 to TRBJ2-1, with D maybe TRBD2 (6 bases). Deletions cut 5 bases from V and 10 bases from J, with 18 bases between. From germline, CDR1 is SEHNR and CDR2 FQNEAQ (reference sequence). This CDR3 spans 14 amino acids. Variable domain in full (rest from reference TRBV7-9 and TRBJ2-1): DTGVSQNPRHKITKRGQNVTFRCDPISEHNRLYWYRQTLGQGPEFLTYFQNEAQLEKSRLLSDRFSAERPKGSFSTLEIQRTEQGDSAMYLCASSPMGGAEEQFFGPGTRLTVL.

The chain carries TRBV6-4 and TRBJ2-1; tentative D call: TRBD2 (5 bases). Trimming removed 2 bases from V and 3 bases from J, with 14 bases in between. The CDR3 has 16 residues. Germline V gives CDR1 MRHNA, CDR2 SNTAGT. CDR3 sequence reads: CASSDGVGGVYNEQFF. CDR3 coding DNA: TGTGCCAGCAGTGACGGGGTTGGAGGAGTCTACAATGAGCAGTTCTTC.

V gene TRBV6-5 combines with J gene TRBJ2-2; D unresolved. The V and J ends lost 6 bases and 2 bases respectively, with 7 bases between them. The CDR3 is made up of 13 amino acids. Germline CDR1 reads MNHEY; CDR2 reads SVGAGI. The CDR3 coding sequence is TGTGCCAGCAGGTCTCCTAACACCGGGGAGCTGTTTTTT. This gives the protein CASRSPNTGELFF.

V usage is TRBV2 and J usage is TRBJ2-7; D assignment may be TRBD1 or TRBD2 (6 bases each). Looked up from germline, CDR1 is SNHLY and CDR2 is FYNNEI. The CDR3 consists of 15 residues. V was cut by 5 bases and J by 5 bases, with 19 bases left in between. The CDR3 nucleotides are TGTGCCAGCAGTAAGGGGGGATCCCCAATCAACGAGCAGTACTTC. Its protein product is CASSKGGSPINEQYF.

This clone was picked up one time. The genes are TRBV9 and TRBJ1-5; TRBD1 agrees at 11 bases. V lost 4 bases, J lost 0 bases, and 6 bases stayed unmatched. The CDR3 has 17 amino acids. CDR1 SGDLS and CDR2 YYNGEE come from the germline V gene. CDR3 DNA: TGTGCCAGCAGCCCGGGACAGGGGGTCTCTAGCAATCAGCCCCAGCATTTT. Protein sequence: CASSPGQGVSSNQPQHF.

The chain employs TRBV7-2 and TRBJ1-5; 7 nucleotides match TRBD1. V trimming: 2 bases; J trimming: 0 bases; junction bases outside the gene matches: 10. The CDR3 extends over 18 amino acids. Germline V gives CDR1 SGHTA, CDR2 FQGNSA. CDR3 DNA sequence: TGTGCCAGCAGCTTATTGGGGGACAGCTGGATTAGCAATCAGCCCCAGCATTTT. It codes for CASSLLGDSWISNQPQHF.

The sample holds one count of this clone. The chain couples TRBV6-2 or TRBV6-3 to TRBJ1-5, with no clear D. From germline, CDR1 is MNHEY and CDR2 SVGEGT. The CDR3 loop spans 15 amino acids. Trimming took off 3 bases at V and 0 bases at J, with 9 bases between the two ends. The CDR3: CASSYSRDSNQPQHF. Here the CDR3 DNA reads TGTGCCAGCAGTTATTCCAGAGATAGCAATCAGCCCCAGCATTTT.

This chain's CDR3 is CSARGGLAGESEQFF. The CDR3 DNA is TGCAGTGCTCGTGGCGGACTAGCGGGAGAGAGTGAGCAGTTCTTC. The chain is built from TRBV20-1 and TRBJ2-1, with 13 bases fitting TRBD2. This CDR3 has 15 residues. Trimming cost V 5 bases and J 9 bases; bases outside gene matches: 10. The germline gives CDR1 DFQATT, CDR2 SNEGSKA (reference sequence).

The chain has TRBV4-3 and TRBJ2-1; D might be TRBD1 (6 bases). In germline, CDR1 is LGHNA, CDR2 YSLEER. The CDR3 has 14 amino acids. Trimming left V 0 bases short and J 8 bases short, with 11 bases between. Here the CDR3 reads CASSQDPRGYEQFF. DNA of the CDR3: TGCGCCAGCAGCCAAGATCCCAGGGGCTATGAGCAGTTCTTC.